This is a list of T cell receptor beta chains from one sample in a study of CD8+ T cells in alopecia areata. TCRdb keeps only in-frame clones here, not all; method: immunoSEQ multiplex PCR. Of around 180,000 clones listed, 60% were seen once; the top ten hold 1%. The material was CD4+ T cells sorted from blood, obtained at week 24, from a patient treated with tofacitinib. The receptors originated from a human donor with alopecia areata. Both conserved end residues are part of each CDR3. The D gene is left open where the match is weak. The size of a clone is reported for some rows only, either as once, few or many, or as a class for expanded clones.

>.|.|TRBV30|TRBJ2-2
CAWRKQGGLFTGELFF
TGTGCCTGGAGGAAACAGGGGGGGCTGTTTACCGGGGAGCTGTTTTTT
>.|.|TRBV10-3|TRBJ1-1
CAISPTEGEAFF
TGTGCCATCAGCCCGACTGAAGGTGAAGCTTTCTTT
>few|.|TRBV11-2|TRBJ2-1
CASSFGESSYNEQFF
TGTGCCAGCAGCTTCGGGGAGAGCTCCTACAATGAGCAGTTCTTC
>.|.|TRBV29-1|TRBJ2-3
CSVELGGTQYF
TGCAGCGTTGAATTGGGGGGTACGCAGTATTTT
>.|TRBD2|TRBV4-3|TRBJ2-7
CASSQEARGVSYEQYF
TGCGCCAGCAGCCAAGAGGCGCGGGGGGTTTCCTACGAGCAGTACTTC
>.|TRBD1|TRBV30|TRBJ1-2
CAWGDRNYGYTF
TGTGCCTGGGGGGACAGGAACTATGGCTACACCTTC
>.|.|TRBV9|TRBJ2-3
CASSPLGGLGTDTQYF
TGTGCCAGCAGCCCTTTGGGGGGACTTGGGACAGATACGCAGTATTTT
>.|TRBD2|TRBV4-3|TRBJ2-1
CASSQGLDNEQFF
TGCGCCAGCAGCCAGGGACTAGACAATGAGCAGTTCTTC
>.|TRBD1|TRBV5-1|TRBJ2-3
CASSLSAGQADTQYF
TGCGCCAGCAGCTTGAGTGCGGGACAGGCAGATACGCAGTATTTT
>.|TRBD2|TRBV2|TRBJ2-1
CASTPSGSIYNEQFF
TGTGCCAGCACCCCTAGCGGGAGTATCTACAATGAGCAGTTCTTC
>.|TRBD1|TRBV29-1|TRBJ1-5
CSVLPGTGQPQHF
TGCAGCGTGCTGCCCGGGACAGGTCAGCCCCAGCATTTT
>.|.|TRBV29-1|TRBJ2-1
CSVSWGNEQFF
TGCAGCGTTTCGTGGGGCAATGAGCAGTTCTTC
>.|.|TRBV25-1|TRBJ2-7
CASSGVGNDEQYF
TGTGCCAGCAGTGGGGTGGGGAATGACGAGCAGTACTTC
>.|TRBD1|TRBV11-3|TRBJ2-2
CASGRGQGTGELFF
TGTGCCAGCGGAAGGGGGCAAGGCACCGGGGAGCTGTTTTTT
>.|.|TRBV6-1|TRBJ2-3
CASRTPGGADTQYF
TGTGCCAGCAGAACTCCCGGAGGAGCCGATACGCAGTATTTT
>.|TRBD2|TRBV28|TRBJ2-5
CASSLEERGQETQYF
TGTGCCAGCAGTTTAGAAGAGCGGGGTCAAGAGACCCAGTACTTC
>.|.|TRBV10-3|TRBJ2-5
CAISEDISQETQYF
TGTGCCATCAGTGAAGACATCTCCCAAGAGACCCAGTACTTC
>.|TRBD1|TRBV11-1|TRBJ2-5
CASSLRQGARETQYF
TGTGCCAGCAGCCTGAGACAGGGGGCGCGAGAGACCCAGTACTTC
>.|.|TRBV19|TRBJ1-2
CASTTGGYGGYTF
TGTGCCAGCACAACGGGGGGATATGGTGGCTACACCTTC
>.|TRBD2|TRBV27|TRBJ2-5
CASWGSGGVGETQYF
TGTGCCAGCTGGGGGAGCGGGGGGGTAGGCGAGACCCAGTACTTC
>.|TRBD1|TRBV5-1|TRBJ2-7
CASSSRTGGPYEQYF
TGCGCCAGCAGCTCCCGGACAGGGGGTCCCTACGAGCAGTACTTC
>.|.|TRBV30|TRBJ1-2
CAWSGQNYGYTF
TGTGCCTGGAGTGGACAGAACTATGGCTACACCTTC
>few|TRBD1|TRBV7-6|TRBJ1-5
CASSQGQGGNQPQHF
TGTGCCAGCAGTCAAGGACAGGGTGGAAATCAGCCCCAGCATTTT
>.|.|TRBV5-1|TRBJ2-6
CASSLGGPGANVLTF
TGCGCCAGCAGCTTGGGTGGCCCTGGGGCCAACGTCCTGACTTTC
>.|.|TRBV9|TRBJ2-2
CASRQTGTAGELFF
TGTGCCAGCAGGCAGACGGGGACGGCCGGGGAGCTGTTTTTT
>.|.|TRBV11-2|TRBJ2-7
CASSPGRSGEQYF
TGTGCCAGCAGCCCCGGCAGGAGCGGGGAGCAGTACTTC
>.|.|TRBV5-6|TRBJ2-7
CASSLGGAGEQYF
TGTGCCAGCAGCTTGGGAGGGGCGGGGGAGCAGTACTTC
>.|.|TRBV30|TRBJ2-7
CAWSKLTPYEQYF
TGTGCCTGGAGTAAGCTAACGCCCTACGAGCAGTACTTC
>.|.|TRBV30|TRBJ1-2
CAWSVIRGEFHGYTF
TGTGCCTGGAGTGTAATCAGGGGAGAATTTCATGGCTACACCTTC
>.|.|TRBV5-1|TRBJ2-5
CASSLRGLPQETQYF
TGCGCCAGCAGCTTGAGAGGGCTACCACAAGAGACCCAGTACTTC
>.|.|TRBV15|TRBJ2-7
CATSSQTGTSYEQYF
TGTGCCACCAGCAGCCAGACCGGGACTTCCTACGAGCAGTACTTC
>.|TRBD1|TRBV6-5|TRBJ2-1
CASRTPGQGNEQFF
TGTGCCAGCAGGACACCGGGACAGGGAAATGAGCAGTTCTTC
>.|TRBD1|TRBV19|TRBJ1-1
CASHGQGTEAFF
TGTGCCAGTCATGGACAGGGCACTGAAGCTTTCTTT
>.|.|TRBV19|TRBJ2-7
CASMVGDEQYF
TGTGCCAGTATGGTGGGCGACGAGCAGTACTTC
>.|.|TRBV5-1|TRBJ2-2
CASSLPPSNTGELFF
TGCGCCAGCAGCCTCCCCCCGAGTAACACCGGGGAGCTGTTTTTT
>once|.|TRBV29-1|TRBJ2-2
CSVEDIYNTGELFF
TGCAGCGTTGAAGATATTTATAACACCGGGGAGCTGTTTTTT
>.|.|TRBV15|TRBJ2-2
CATSSPLGGRDRELFF
TGTGCCACCAGCAGCCCCTTGGGTGGACGGGACAGGGAGCTGTTTTTT
>.|.|TRBV29-1|TRBJ1-2
CSVNWGDGYTF
TGCAGCGTTAATTGGGGCGATGGCTACACCTTC
>.|.|TRBV2|TRBJ1-6
CASTFDSPLHF
TGTGCCAGCACTTTCGATTCACCCCTCCACTTT
>.|.|TRBV5-1|TRBJ2-5
CASSLSEETQYF
TGCGCCAGCAGCTTGTCGGAAGAGACCCAGTACTTC
>.|.|TRBV29-1|TRBJ2-7
CSAREGARQYF
TGCAGCGCTAGAGAGGGAGCAAGACAGTACTTC
>.|.|TRBV4-3|TRBJ1-1
CASSQDWSNTEAFF
TGCGCCAGCAGCCAAGATTGGAGTAACACTGAAGCTTTCTTT
>.|TRBD2|TRBV6-5|TRBJ2-5
CASSRAGTQTQYF
TGTGCCAGCAGTAGAGCGGGGACGCAGACCCAGTACTTC
>.|.|TRBV2|TRBJ1-5
CASSRRTSQPQHF
TGTGCCAGCAGTCGTCGCACATCCCAGCCCCAGCATTTT
>.|TRBD2|TRBV30|TRBJ2-1
CAWGTSGNYNEQFF
TGTGCCTGGGGGACTAGCGGGAACTACAATGAGCAGTTCTTC
>few|.|TRBV29-1|TRBJ2-1
CSVEEAANEQFF
TGCAGCGTTGAAGAGGCGGCCAATGAGCAGTTCTTC
>few|TRBD1|TRBV29-1|TRBJ2-6
CSVGTGAFSGANVLTF
TGCAGCGTTGGGACAGGGGCCTTCTCTGGGGCCAACGTCCTGACTTTC
>.|TRBD2|TRBV15|TRBJ2-1
CATSRDRTSGGGINEQFF
TGTGCCACCAGCAGAGACCGGACTAGCGGGGGGGGAATCAATGAGCAGTTCTTC
>.|TRBD1|TRBV7-2|TRBJ1-5
CASSMDRANQPQHF
TGTGCCAGCAGCATGGACAGGGCCAATCAGCCCCAGCATTTT
>.|.|TRBV7-2|TRBJ2-1
CASSSSSYNEQFF
TGTGCCAGCAGCTCGAGCTCCTACAATGAGCAGTTCTTC
>.|TRBD1|TRBV27|TRBJ1-6
CTDRVGSPLHF
TGTACCGACAGGGTGGGGTCACCCCTCCACTTT
>few|TRBD1|TRBV23-1|TRBJ2-1
CASVHRGPGDEQFF
TGCGCCAGCGTACACAGGGGTCCCGGGGATGAGCAGTTCTTC
>.|.|TRBV29-1|TRBJ1-1
CSTRGGPNTEAFF
TGCAGCACCCGAGGGGGTCCGAACACTGAAGCTTTCTTT
>.|TRBD2|TRBV11-2|TRBJ2-1
CASSQTSGGQQFF
TGTGCCAGCAGCCAGACTAGCGGGGGACAGCAGTTCTTC